This T cell receptor beta chain derives from a study of T cells in narcolepsy. This CDR3 comprises 13 residues. Germline V CDR1 and CDR2: MNHEY, SMNVEV (reference sequence). The V and J ends lost 5 bases and 0 bases respectively, with 5 bases between them. Profiled with immunoSEQ multiplex PCR; TCRdb holds only in-frame clones, not every one. The sample consists of about 32,000 clones, roughly four fifths of them appearing once. The TCR comes from a human donor in good health. Sequencing used memory (CD45RA-) CD4+ T cells from blood. The chain uses TRBV27 and TRBJ1-3; D unresolved. The CDR3 protein is CASSTTSGNTIYF. The CDR3, as DNA: TGTGCCAGCAGTACAACCTCTGGAAACACCATATATTTT.